This TCR beta chain comes out of a study of T cells in Graves' hyperthyroidism and ophthalmopathy. Overall study results and limits: Ophthalmopathy was identified by the model a median roughly 6.5 months ahead of onset.

V lost 1 base to trimming and J lost 7 bases, with 16 bases between them. Germline loops: CDR1 SGHVS, CDR2 FNYEAQ. The CDR3 runs 16 residues. This clonotype was detected only a few times. Its antigen is not known. Amplification of TCR beta CDR3 regions used RNA as the template. First-round RT-PCR of the TCR CDR3 relied on the HTBI primer set. MiXCR, run by TCRdb on the multiplex PCR reads, gives a single entry per CDR3 protein. The sample contains roughly 570,000 distinct CDR3 sequences, roughly 14% of which appear only once. Patients aged 18 to 65 had newly diagnosed hyperthyroidism of under 2 months' duration. Uncontrolled infection, other autoimmune disease, pregnancy or lactation excluded patients. In making diagnoses, clinical symptoms, serum thyroxine and TRAb, thyroid ultrasound and orbital computed tomography were all used.

This clonotype was obtained from a woman in her twenties or thirties with Graves' hyperthyroidism. The source material was blood. The chain combines TRBV7-6 with TRBJ2-2; D perhaps matches TRBD2 (6 bases). The CDR3 here is CASSLVSGFAGGELFF. The CDR3 nucleotides read TGTGCCAGCAGCTTAGTGAGCGGGTTCGCAGGCGGGGAGCTGTTTTTT. The full variable domain, its missing parts supplied by reference TRBV7-6 and TRBJ2-2, is GAGVSQSPRYKVTKRGQDVALRCDPISGHVSLYWYRQALGQGPEFLTYFNYEAQQDKSGLPNDRFSAERPEGSISTLTIQRTEQRDSAMYRCASSLVSGFAGGELFFGEGSRLTVL.